The 2 T cell receptor beta chains below all came from one sample that was sequenced in a study of human T cells and chemical hapten exposure. Documented time point: pre-sensitization, week 0. Sample treatment: therapeutic diphenylcyclopropenone sensitization with weekly scalp DPC. TCRdb reanalysed the RACE reads using MiXCR and keeps one entry per CDR3 protein. Among 35,000 to 50,000 distinct CDR3 sequences listed, over 9.5% were seen once. The sample consisted of whole blood, taken in connection with sensitization to the hapten diphenylcyclopropenone (DPC). Every receptor here comes from a man aged 30 to 45 with alopecia areata. Some clones in this sample may be carry-over from other donors' samples.

This rearrangement joins TRBV3-1 to TRBJ1-4; the D gene is possibly TRBD1 (5 bases). The length of the CDR3 is 16 residues. The germline gives CDR1 LGHDT, CDR2 YNNKEL (reference sequence). The V and J ends lost 0 bases and 1 base respectively, with 9 bases between them. The CDR3 spells CASSQDTGRTNEKLFF. The DNA of the CDR3 is TGTGCCAGCAGCCAAGATACAGGACGAACTAATGAAAAACTGTTTTTT.

CDR3 sequence (DNA): TGTGCCAGCAGCTTCCCCCTCAAAGGAAACACCATATATTTT. Amino acids: CASSFPLKGNTIYF. V gene TRBV12-3 or TRBV12-4 combines with J gene TRBJ1-3; the D is unclear. V shed 6 bases and J shed 4 bases, with 13 bases lying between them. This CDR3 region has 14 residues.